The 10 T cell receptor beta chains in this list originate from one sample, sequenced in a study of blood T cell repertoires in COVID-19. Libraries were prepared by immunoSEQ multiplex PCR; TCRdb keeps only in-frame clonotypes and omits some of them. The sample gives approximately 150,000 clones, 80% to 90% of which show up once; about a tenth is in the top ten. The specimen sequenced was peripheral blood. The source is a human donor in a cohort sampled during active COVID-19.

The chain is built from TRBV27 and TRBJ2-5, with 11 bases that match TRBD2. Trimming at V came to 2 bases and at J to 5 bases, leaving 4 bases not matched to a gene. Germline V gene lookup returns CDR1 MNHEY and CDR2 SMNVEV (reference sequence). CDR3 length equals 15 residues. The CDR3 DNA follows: TGTGCCAGCAGTTTAAGAATAGCGGGAGGGGAGACCCAGTACTTC. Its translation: CASSLRIAGGETQYF.

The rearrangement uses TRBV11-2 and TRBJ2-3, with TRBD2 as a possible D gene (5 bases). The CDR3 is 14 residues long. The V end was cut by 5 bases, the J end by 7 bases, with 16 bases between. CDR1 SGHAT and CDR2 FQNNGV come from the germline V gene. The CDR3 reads CASSPDLQRNTQYF. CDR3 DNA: TGTGCCAGCAGCCCCGATCTCCAGCGGAATACGCAGTATTTT.

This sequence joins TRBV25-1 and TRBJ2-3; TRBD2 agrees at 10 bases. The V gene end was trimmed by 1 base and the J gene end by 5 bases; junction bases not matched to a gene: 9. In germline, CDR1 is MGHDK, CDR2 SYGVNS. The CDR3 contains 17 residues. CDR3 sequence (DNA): TGTGCCAGCAGTGAATCTCCTAGCGGGGGCGTGGGAGATACGCAGTATTTT. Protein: CASSESPSGGVGDTQYF.

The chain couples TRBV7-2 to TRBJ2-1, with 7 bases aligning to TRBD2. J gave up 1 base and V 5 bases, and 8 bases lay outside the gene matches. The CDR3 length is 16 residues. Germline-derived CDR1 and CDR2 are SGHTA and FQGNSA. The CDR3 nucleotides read TGTGCCAGCAGCCTACGGTCTAGCGGATCCTACAATGAGCAGTTCTTC. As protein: CASSLRSSGSYNEQFF. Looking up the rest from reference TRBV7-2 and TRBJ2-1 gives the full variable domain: GAGVSQSPSNKVTEKGKDVELRCDPISGHTALYWYRQSLGQGLEFLIYFQGNSAPDKSGLPSDRFSAERTGGSVSTLTIQRTQQEDSAVYLCASSLRSSGSYNEQFFGPGTRLTVL.

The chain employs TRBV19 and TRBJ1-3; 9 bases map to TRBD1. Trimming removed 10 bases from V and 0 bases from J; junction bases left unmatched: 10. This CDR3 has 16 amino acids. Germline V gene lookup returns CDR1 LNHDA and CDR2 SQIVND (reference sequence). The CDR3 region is CATLRDRASSGNTIYF. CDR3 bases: TGTGCCACCCTCCGGGACAGGGCCTCCTCTGGAAACACCATATATTTT. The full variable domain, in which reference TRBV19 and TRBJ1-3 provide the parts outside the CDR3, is DGGITQSPKYLFRKEGQNVTLSCEQNLNHDAMYWYRQDPGQGLRLIYYSQIVNDFQKGDIAEGYSVSREKKESFPLTVTSAQKNPTAFYLCATLRDRASSGNTIYFGEGSWLTVV.

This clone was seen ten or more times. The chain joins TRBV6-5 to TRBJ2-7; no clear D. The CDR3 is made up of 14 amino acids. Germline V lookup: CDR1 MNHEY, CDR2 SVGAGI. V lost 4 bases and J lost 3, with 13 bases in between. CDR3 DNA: TGTGCCAGCAGTTGGGCAGAGAGCAGCTACGAGCAGTACTTC. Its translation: CASSWAESSYEQYF.

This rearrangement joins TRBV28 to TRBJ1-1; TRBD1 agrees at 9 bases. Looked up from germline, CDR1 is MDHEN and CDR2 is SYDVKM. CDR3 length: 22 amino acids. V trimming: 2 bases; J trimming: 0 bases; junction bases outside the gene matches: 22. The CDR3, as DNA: TGTGCCAGCAGTTTAGCCGGGGACAGGGTGGATTCAAGGGTCGCCATGAACACTGAAGCTTTCTTT. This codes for CASSLAGDRVDSRVAMNTEAFF.

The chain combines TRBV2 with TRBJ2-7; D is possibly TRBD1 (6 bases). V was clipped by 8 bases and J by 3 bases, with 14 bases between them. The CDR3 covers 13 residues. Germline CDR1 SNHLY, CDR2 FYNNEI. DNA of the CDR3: TGTGCCAGCGGACAGTTAAACCTCTACGAGCAGTACTTC. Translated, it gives CASGQLNLYEQYF.

CDR3 loop: CSARTGEGYTF. The CDR3 DNA reads as TGCAGTGCTCGGACAGGGGAAGGCTACACCTTC. The chain carries TRBV20-1 and TRBJ1-2; 9 nucleotides line up with TRBD1. The CDR3 loop spans 11 amino acids. With V trimmed by 5 bases and J by 8 bases, 3 bases remained unmatched. Per the germline V gene, CDR1 is DFQATT and CDR2 is SNEGSKA (reference sequence).

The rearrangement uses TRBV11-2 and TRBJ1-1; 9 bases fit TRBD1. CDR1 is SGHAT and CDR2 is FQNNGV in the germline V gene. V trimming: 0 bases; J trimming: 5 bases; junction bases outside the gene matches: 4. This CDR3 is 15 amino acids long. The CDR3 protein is CASSLEGQGWTEAFF. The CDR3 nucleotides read TGTGCCAGCAGCTTAGAAGGACAGGGGTGGACTGAAGCTTTCTTT.